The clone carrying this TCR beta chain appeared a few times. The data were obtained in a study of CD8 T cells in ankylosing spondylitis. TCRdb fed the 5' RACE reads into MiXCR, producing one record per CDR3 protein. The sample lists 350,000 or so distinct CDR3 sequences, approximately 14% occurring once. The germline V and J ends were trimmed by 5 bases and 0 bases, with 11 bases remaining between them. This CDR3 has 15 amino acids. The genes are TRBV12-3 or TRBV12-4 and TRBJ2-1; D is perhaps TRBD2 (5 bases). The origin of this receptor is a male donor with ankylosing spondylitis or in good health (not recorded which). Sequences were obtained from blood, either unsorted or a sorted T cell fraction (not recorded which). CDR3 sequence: CASSVTIYSYNEQFF. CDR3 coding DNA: TGTGCCAGCAGTGTGACTATCTACTCCTACAATGAGCAGTTCTTC.